The following is a T cell receptor (beta chain) sequence with its context. The CDR3 runs to 13 residues. V lost 2 bases and J 1 base, leaving 6 bases between the germline ends. Looked up from germline, CDR1 is SGHRS and CDR2 is YFSETQ. These data are taken from a study of neoadjuvant anti-PD-1 for oral cavity cancer. Clones were sequenced by immunoSEQ multiplex PCR, and TCRdb holds only the in-frame ones, with some missing. The data show approximately 72,000 clones, around 83% seen once. The TCR comes from a person aged 35-79 years with oral cavity squamous cell carcinoma. Sequenced material: PBMCs, taken before nivolumab (anti-PD-1) treatment. This chain links TRBV5-1 with TRBJ1-2; D not resolved. CDR3 loop: CASSFGSNYGYTF. Written as DNA, the CDR3 is TGCGCCAGCAGCTTTGGCAGTAACTATGGCTACACCTTC.